Below are 10 T cell receptor beta chains sequenced from a single sample in a study. TCRdb fed the RT-PCR reads into MiXCR, producing one record per CDR3 protein. The profile covers fewer than 800,000 distinct CDR3 sequences, with approximately 14% appearing a single time and roughly 3.9% taken by the ten largest. Material: memory CD4+ T cells from blood. The receptors originated from a female donor in good health, serving as a healthy control.

This clonotype has just a few counts. CDR3 in amino acids: CASTLGEGVVGEQYF. The CDR3 DNA follows: TGCGCCAGCACCCTCGGCGAGGGTGTTGTTGGAGAGCAGTACTTC. V gene TRBV5-1 combines with J gene TRBJ2-7; perhaps TRBD2 as D (5 bases). CDR1 is SGHRS, CDR2 YFSETQ, per germline. The CDR3 covers 15 residues. V lost 6 bases, J lost 7 bases, and 23 bases lay in between.

This chain joins TRBV18 and TRBJ2-3, with TRBD2 matching 10 bases. After removal of 4 bases from V and 0 bases from J, the junction contained 10 bases not matched to a gene. Germline CDR1 and CDR2: KGHSH and LQKENI. This CDR3 comprises 18 residues. In nucleotides, the CDR3 is TGTGCCAGCTCACTATCCGGGACTAGCGTTCTGAGCACAGATACGCAGTATTTT. Protein product: CASSLSGTSVLSTDTQYF.

This clonotype occurred a few times. The J gene is TRBJ2-3, the V gene TRBV20-1; D ambiguous. V was clipped by 2 bases and J by 1 base, with 13 bases between them. CDR3 length: 15 amino acids. CDR1 is DFQATT and CDR2 is SNEGSKA in the germline V gene (reference sequence). The CDR3 DNA reads TGCAGTGCTAGAAGTCCCGGGTCGGGCACAGATACGCAGTATTTT. Encoded protein: CSARSPGSGTDTQYF.

This clonotype was detected many times. The chain uses TRBV18 and TRBJ2-1; 7 positions agree with TRBD2. V shed 8 bases and J 7 bases; nucleotides not matched to a gene: 8. Germline V gene sequence: CDR1 KGHSH, CDR2 LQKENI. The CDR3 sequence is 13 residues long. In nucleotides, the CDR3 is TGTGCCAGCGGTTGGACTAGTCGGAATGAGCAGTTCTTC. This encodes CASGWTSRNEQFF.

The J gene is TRBJ2-2, the V gene TRBV9; the D is unclear. Per germline, CDR1 SGDLS and CDR2 YYNGEE. The CDR3 consists of 15 residues. V dropped 0 bases and J dropped 5 bases, with 11 bases sitting between them. The CDR3 protein is CASSVAEGSTGELFF. The CDR3 nucleotides read TGTGCCAGCAGCGTAGCTGAAGGTTCGACCGGGGAGCTGTTTTTT.

The sample holds a few counts of this clonotype. V gene TRBV12-3 or TRBV12-4 combines with J gene TRBJ2-5; a weak D match, TRBD2 (5 bases). CDR3 length: 13 residues. Trimming cost V 8 bases and J 9 bases, with 19 bases left between them. This CDR3 is CASRRGPQRAQYF. CDR3 sequence (DNA): TGTGCCAGCCGGAGAGGGCCCCAACGGGCCCAGTACTTC.

The CDR3 sequence is CASSLVGSGRTNEQFF. In DNA, the CDR3 is TGCGCCAGCAGCTTGGTAGGTAGCGGGAGGACGAATGAGCAGTTCTTC. The rearrangement uses TRBV5-1 and TRBJ2-1; 10 nucleotides agree with TRBD2. Germline CDR1 reads SGHRS; CDR2 reads YFSETQ. This CDR3 contains 16 residues. The V segment lost 0 bases and the J segment 7 bases; nucleotides outside the gene matches: 7.

The rearrangement uses TRBV5-1 and TRBJ2-7; tentative D call: TRBD1 (6 bases). The CDR3 contains 15 residues. The V gene's germline CDR1 is SGHRS and CDR2 YFSETQ. Trimming shortened V by 4 bases and J by 3 bases, and 17 bases separated the two germline ends. Written as DNA, the CDR3 is TGCGCCAGCAGCCGGGACGGTGGGGGCCTCTACGAGCAGTACTTC. This sequence encodes CASSRDGGGLYEQYF.

This clonotype showed up many times. The chain recombines TRBV12-3 or TRBV12-4 with TRBJ2-3; unclear D gene. The germline V and J ends were trimmed by 3 bases and 7 bases, with 5 bases remaining between them. This CDR3 spans 11 amino acids. The CDR3 sequence: CASSFTNTQYF. Written as DNA, the CDR3 is TGTGCCAGCAGTTTCACCAATACGCAGTATTTT.

The CDR3, as DNA: TGCAGTGTTCACCCGGGACTAGCGGCAGATACGCAGTATTTT. Its protein is CSVHPGLAADTQYF. This chain connects TRBV20-1 to TRBJ2-3; TRBD2 matches 11 bases. This CDR3 has 14 residues. Unmatched junction bases numbered 7, after V lost 7 bases and J lost 4 bases. Germline values: CDR1 DFQATT, CDR2 SNEGSKA (reference sequence).